This paragraph covers one T cell receptor beta chain sequence. No cognate antigen has been identified for it. Base quality data are lacking; no much larger clone is found one base away. From each donor, a single peripheral blood sample of 90 to 150 mL on average was drawn into heparinised tubes. Using a panel that included CD45RO, CCR7, CD25, CD127, CD95 and CD27, naive, central memory, regulatory and stem cell-like memory CD4+ T cells were sorted on a BD FACSAria II. Purity was above 98% for every sorted population. PBMCs were separated immediately by Lymphoprep density gradient centrifugation and were stained directly, without being cultured. To minimize batch effects, samples were stained and sorted in pairs, one healthy donor with one patient per experiment. The sample originates from a study of beta chain features in type 1 diabetes (dated by TCRdb to about 2018). Background on the whole study: No differences in mean age, gender distribution, total cell number or subset yield were found between patients and healthy donors. A total of under 140,000,000 sorted cells were examined across all samples, and the number of cells per subset was strongly correlated with RNA yield. The study compared the TCRB repertoires of sorted circulating CD4+ T cell subsets in recently diagnosed type 1 diabetes patients with those in matched healthy donors. Whereas all 30 or so donors provided naive and central memory subsets, regulatory and stem cell-like memory subsets were isolated from just 8 patients and about 8 healthy donors.

The germline V gene (reference sequence) provides CDR1 LNHNV and CDR2 YYDKDF. The CDR3 numbers 12 residues from cysteine through phenylalanine. Only the CDR3 DNA stays, 36 bases, in frame from base 1. Germline trimming amounts to 4 bases on V and 11 bases on J, with 3 as the count of junction bases outside the gene matches. The High Capacity cDNA Reverse Transcription Kit was used to reverse transcribe all of the isolated RNA, meaning that expressed TCRB transcripts were what got sequenced. Deep immunoSEQ sequencing was applied to naive, central memory and regulatory T cell samples, giving an average of about 3.4 million total reads per sample. Sorted cells were lysed in RLT buffer and RNA was extracted with DNase-treated RNeasy Micro or Mini kits, depending on cell number. Each cell subset was processed separately to prevent cross-contamination, with patient and healthy donor samples processed together. Using the immunoSEQ multiplex PCR, TCRB sequences were amplified from cDNA into 87-bp fragments spanning the CDR3 region. Sequencing of the amplicons was done on the Illumina HiSeq platform. The original methods were these. Synthetic template baselines were used to correct PCR bias computationally, reads within Hamming distance 2 were collapsed together, and singletons that could not be merged were discarded. Reads were aligned to IMGT to assign V, D and J genes, CDR3 length, and insertions or deletions at six rearrangement sites. Within each subset, clonotype counts were normalized to the number of sorted cells before true diversity and Gini coefficients were calculated with the tcR R package. The overlap coefficient, calculated on TCRB nucleotide sequences, was used to measure repertoire sharing. As a proxy for the pre-selection repertoire, out-of-frame TCRB sequences from naive cells were analyzed. Held by TCRdb, this immuneACCESS table contains in-frame sequences only and omits some clones. Under half of the omission traces to an unresolved V gene where checked; the cause of the rest is unknown. V, J and clone size derive from that table, while D and trimming were established from the DNA sequence. For this sample there are hundreds of thousands of clones; under 20% appear just once. Around 0.02% of the sample is held by the ten biggest clonotypes.

General findings and caveats noted by the study authors: Because the HLA sub-analyses included only small numbers of individuals, any influence of HLA type on TCRB rearrangement was left unresolved. PCR may preferentially amplify shorter templates, but because patient and control samples were amplified and corrected together, any resulting skew would affect both groups equally. Naive, central memory and regulatory TCRB repertoires appeared to be more similar among patients than among healthy donors. Because cDNA was sequenced instead of genomic DNA, activated cells with high expression could be over-represented, although the groups did not differ in activation or CD3 levels. Type 1 diabetes patients showed a moderate but significant shortening of TCRB CDR3 length in all four CD4+ subsets. Patients with type 1 diabetes made fewer insertions and deleted more nucleotides at VDJ recombination sites, implying thymic rearrangement abnormalities.

The V and J segments used are TRBV15 and TRBJ2-3; 10 bases in between match TRBD1. This receptor was obtained from a woman aged 18 to 35 in good health. Sequencing was carried out using naive CD4+ T cells from blood. The sample's cell subset or site, from its label and the paper: true naive CD4+ T cells. The CDR3 has the sequence CATSIGDRGQYF. The nucleotide sequence is TGTGCCACCAGCATTGGGGACAGGGGGCAGTATTTT. Reference TRBV15 and TRBJ2-3 proteins supply the regions before and after the CDR3; the full variable domain is: DAMVIQNPRYQVTQFGKPVTLSCSQTLNHNVMYWYQQKSSQAPKLLFHYYDKDFNNEADTPDNFQSRRPNTSFCFLDIRSPGLGDTAMYLCATSIGDRGQYFGPGTRLTVL.